Listed below are T cell receptor beta chains from one sample, sequenced in a study of CD8+ T cells in alopecia areata. Sequencing used immunoSEQ multiplex PCR; TCRdb keeps in-frame clones, though not all of them. The data contain roughly 200,000 clones, roughly two fifths of them seen just once; the ten biggest clones take up over 2%. The material was CD4+ T cells sorted from blood, obtained around week 36, from a patient treated with tofacitinib. The source is a human donor with alopecia areata. CDR3s leave out the opening cysteine and the closing phenylalanine or tryptophan.

TRBV11-2,13,TRBJ1-5,ASSETGYSNQPQH
TRBV7-9,9,TRBJ1-1,ASSLAVEAF
TRBV19,11,TRBJ2-2,ASCWRGTGELF
TRBV30,12,TRBJ2-6,AWAGTSGANVLT
TRBV28,11,TRBJ2-1,ASEKGREKEQF
TRBV28,11,TRBJ2-1,ASSMGLAIEQF
TRBV29-1,9,TRBJ1-2,SVTGVDGYT
TRBV25-1,13,TRBJ2-5,ASSPGPLGAETQY
TRBV11-2,11,TRBJ2-5,ASSLSRGETQY
TRBV6-6,11,TRBJ1-3,ASSYSVGNTIY
TRBV29-1,13,TRBJ1-1,SVWTGGERVTEAF
TRBV7-2,10,TRBJ2-1,ASSWGYNEQF
TRBV15,12,TRBJ2-7,ATSRVGRAYEQY
TRBV30,13,TRBJ2-1,AWSSGDMSYNEQF
TRBV7-2,12,TRBJ2-7,ASTSQGLSYEQY
TRBV29-1,11,TRBJ2-7,SAVLAGAYEQY
TRBV6-6,13,TRBJ1-2,ASSYSNSRNYGYT
TRBV4-2,18,TRBJ2-5,ASSRTGLAGEVGYQETQY
TRBV29-1,13,TRBJ2-3,SVSTAGASTDTQY
TRBV7-2,13,TRBJ2-1,ASSLGASGRGEQF
TRBV5-6,12,TRBJ2-1,ASRPTGGSNEQF
TRBV30,13,TRBJ2-2,AWRIRGAVTGELF
TRBV29-1,9,TRBJ1-2,SGKGGYGYT
TRBV5-1,11,TRBJ2-5,ASDDFPRETQY
TRBV10-3,10,TRBJ2-3,AIQQGSHTQY
TRBV25-1,15,TRBJ1-2,ASSESEGWDWSYGYT
TRBV4-3,13,TRBJ2-3,ASSQDELATDTQY
TRBV19,12,TRBJ1-4,ASNDGETNEKLF
TRBV20-1,9,TRBJ2-5,SARARETQY
TRBV14,12,TRBJ2-1,ASRNPGDGGEQF
TRBV11-2,11,TRBJ1-5,ASSLDANQPQH
TRBV7-9,10,TRBJ2-4,ASSPVGGLRY
TRBV30,11,TRBJ2-7,AWSLDRFHEQY